These 22 T cell receptor beta chains share one sample of origin, sequenced in a study of Ad26.COV2.S vaccination and SARS-CoV-2 variants. Sequencing was performed with immunoSEQ multiplex PCR; in TCRdb, only in-frame clones are kept and a portion is missing. The table has some 180,000 clones, 87% seen once. The specimen comprised peripheral blood, sampled after recovery from COVID-19. The receptors derive from a human donor who had recovered from COVID-19.

V and J are TRBV4-1 and TRBJ1-2, with 8 bases fitting TRBD1. Trimming removed 3 bases from V and 8 bases from J; junction bases left unmatched: 8. The germline V gene encodes CDR1 MGHRA and CDR2 YSYEKL. The CDR3 extends over 14 amino acids. The CDR3 DNA follows: TGCGCCAGCAGCCACGAAGACAGGGGCGAGGGCTACACCTTC. Amino acids: CASSHEDRGEGYTF.

The chain uses TRBV5-5 and TRBJ1-3; D is perhaps TRBD1 (5 bases). CDR1 and CDR2 from the germline V gene are SGHKS and YYEKEE (reference sequence). V lost 6 bases to trimming and J lost 8 bases, with 15 bases between them. The CDR3 is made up of 13 amino acids. CDR3 protein: CASTPWGGYTIYF. CDR3 nucleotides: TGTGCCAGCACCCCTTGGGGCGGATACACCATATATTTT.

This chain connects TRBV5-1 to TRBJ2-2, with D possibly being TRBD1 (6 bases). There are 16 residues in the CDR3. Germline assignment: CDR1 SGHRS and CDR2 YFSETQ. V dropped 0 bases and J dropped 2 bases, with 11 bases sitting between them. This chain's CDR3 is CASSLVAGDNTGELFF. The CDR3 nucleotides read TGCGCCAGCAGCTTGGTGGCAGGGGATAACACCGGGGAGCTGTTTTTT. The variable domain in full, completed from reference TRBV5-1 and TRBJ2-2, reads KAGVTQTPRYLIKTRGQQVTLSCSPISGHRSVSWYQQTPGQGLQFLFEYFSETQRNKGNFPGRFSGRQFSNSRSEMNVSTLELGDSALYLCASSLVAGDNTGELFFGEGSRLTVL.

This clone was detected ten times or more. The chain combines TRBV5-1 with TRBJ2-1, with 9 bases fitting TRBD2. This CDR3 is built from 16 residues. Germline V gene sequence: CDR1 SGHRS, CDR2 YFSETQ. V gave up 0 bases and J gave up 5 bases; unmatched junction bases: 6. The CDR3 region has the DNA TGCGCCAGCAGCTTGGATAGCGGGAGTGTGGACAATGAGCAGTTCTTC. This codes for CASSLDSGSVDNEQFF.

The gene calls are TRBV29-1 and TRBJ1-2, with 9 nucleotides matching TRBD1. This CDR3 is 14 amino acids long. Germline CDR1 SQVTM, CDR2 ANQGSEA. Trimming removed 8 bases from V and 6 bases from J; junction bases left unmatched: 13. The CDR3 protein is CSSVGGTGIDGYTF. The DNA of the CDR3 is TGCAGCTCAGTAGGGGGGACAGGGATCGATGGCTACACCTTC.

This clone showed up just once. V gene TRBV27 combines with J gene TRBJ2-1; 8 positions match TRBD1. This CDR3 is 13 amino acids long. The germline V gene has CDR1 MNHEY and CDR2 SMNVEV (reference sequence). The junction had 6 bases not matched to a gene; V was cut back by 7 bases and J by 7 bases. The CDR3 reads CASTMRQGNEQFF. In nucleotides, the CDR3 is TGTGCCAGCACCATGAGACAGGGGAATGAGCAGTTCTTC.

The chain combines TRBV5-1 with TRBJ1-6; 9 nucleotides agree with TRBD1. Germline values: CDR1 SGHRS, CDR2 YFSETQ. The CDR3 is 15 residues long. V gave up 4 bases and J gave up 14 bases; unmatched junction bases: 13. The CDR3, as DNA: TGCGCCAGCAGCAGAGTACAGGGGGCGTTGGGAACCCTCCACTTT. Translation: CASSRVQGALGTLHF.

The J gene is TRBJ2-3, the V gene TRBV5-1; D unresolved. Per the germline V gene, CDR1 is SGHRS and CDR2 is YFSETQ. V was shortened by 0 bases and J by 8 bases, with 13 bases between the two germline ends. The CDR3 is 14 amino acids. CDR3 amino acids: CASSLDGGPRTQYF. The CDR3 DNA reads as TGCGCCAGCAGCTTGGACGGTGGCCCCCGTACGCAGTATTTT.

The gene calls are TRBV9 and TRBJ2-1, with D hard to call. V was pared by 4 bases and J by 7 bases, with 12 bases between. Germline assignment: CDR1 SGDLS and CDR2 YYNGEE. This CDR3 is built from 13 residues. For the CDR3, the DNA is TGTGCCAGCAGCTCTCATGGGTTGAATGAGCAGTTCTTC. It specifies CASSSHGLNEQFF. Supplemented by reference TRBV9 and TRBJ2-1, the full variable domain reads DSGVTQTPKHLITATGQRVTLRCSPRSGDLSVYWYQQSLDQGLQFLIQYYNGEERAKGNILERFSAQQFPDLHSELNLSSLELGDSALYFCASSSHGLNEQFFGPGTRLTVL.

This clone appeared a few times. V usage is TRBV15 and J usage is TRBJ2-5, with a tentative D call TRBD2 (6 bases). V lost 5 bases and J 5 bases, leaving 15 bases between the germline ends. The germline CDR1 and CDR2 sequences are LNHNV and YYDKDF (reference sequence). CDR3 length: 14 residues. CDR3 residues: CATSFRTTGETQYF. CDR3 DNA sequence: TGTGCCACCAGCTTCCGGACTACTGGGGAGACCCAGTACTTC.

The chain links TRBV5-5 to TRBJ2-5; 8 positions match TRBD2. The junction had 5 bases not matched to a gene; V was cut back by 0 bases and J by 4 bases. The CDR3 contains 15 residues. Germline assignment: CDR1 SGHKS and CDR2 YYEKEE (reference sequence). The CDR3 region has the DNA TGTGCCAGCAGCTTGGAAGGGCTAGCGGGAGAGACCCAGTACTTC. Translation: CASSLEGLAGETQYF.

The chain recombines TRBV7-3 with TRBJ2-6; D unresolved. CDR3 size: 17 residues. Germline V lookup: CDR1 SGHTA, CDR2 FQGTGA. Trimming took 6 bases from V and 0 from J, leaving 15 bases between them. CDR3 bases: TGTGCCAGCAGGGGCCAGCCAAACCCCTCTGGGGCCAACGTCCTGACTTTC. The encoded protein is CASRGQPNPSGANVLTF.

The CDR3 spells CASSFGQGYEQYF. The CDR3 DNA sequence: TGTGCCAGCAGCTTCGGACAGGGGTACGAGCAGTACTTC. The V and J genes are TRBV11-3 and TRBJ2-7; 9 positions agree with TRBD1. Losses at the gene ends were 3 bases for V and 4 bases for J; bases not matched to a gene: 1. Germline values: CDR1 SGHNT, CDR2 YENEEA. This CDR3 region has 13 residues.

This chain connects TRBV6-1 to TRBJ2-5; TRBD2 aligns across 11 bases. This CDR3 is built from 18 residues. Germline V gene lookup returns CDR1 MNHNS and CDR2 SASEGT. Trimming cost V 2 bases and J 4 bases; bases outside gene matches: 12. In DNA form, the CDR3 reads TGTGCCAGCAGTGAAACGTTAGCGGGGGGGGCCTTCGGAGAGACCCAGTACTTC. It encodes CASSETLAGGAFGETQYF.

This clone showed up just a few times. The rearrangement uses TRBV7-9 and TRBJ2-1; D is ambiguous. The CDR3 contains 12 residues. Germline V CDR1 and CDR2: SEHNR, FQNEAQ (reference sequence). V lost 5 bases and J 12 bases, leaving 14 bases between the germline ends. In DNA form, the CDR3 reads TGTGCCAGCAGCGCGGACGGCTACAGGCAGTTCTTC. Translating gives CASSADGYRQFF.

This chain uses TRBV5-4 with TRBJ2-3; D is unresolved. The CDR3 is 12 amino acids. The V end lost 4 bases, the J end lost 1 base, and 4 bases lay between the germline ends. Germline V gene lookup returns CDR1 SGHNT and CDR2 YYREEE (reference sequence). The CDR3 DNA is TGTGCCAGCAGCGTCGGCACAGATACGCAGTATTTT. Its translation: CASSVGTDTQYF. Full variable domain (rest looked up from reference TRBV5-4 and TRBJ2-3): ETGVTQSPTHLIKTRGQQVTLRCSSQSGHNTVSWYQQALGQGPQFIFQYYREEENGRGNFPPRFSGLQFPNYSSELNVNALELDDSALYLCASSVGTDTQYFGPGTRLTVL.

This clone was observed once. The chain recombines TRBV7-8 with TRBJ1-5; maybe TRBD1 (6 bases). V was trimmed by 3 bases and J by 3 bases, leaving 12 bases between them. This CDR3 comprises 15 residues. Germline V gene data show CDR1 as SGHVS and CDR2 as FQNEAQ. The CDR3 loop reads CASSFRGKVNQPQHF. The CDR3, as DNA: TGTGCCAGCAGCTTTAGGGGGAAGGTCAATCAGCCCCAGCATTTT. Full variable domain (missing parts from reference TRBV7-8 and TRBJ1-5): GAGVSQSPRYKVAKRGQDVALRCDPISGHVSLFWYQQALGQGPEFLTYFQNEAQLDKSGLPSDRFFAERPEGSVSTLKIQRTQQEDSAVYLCASSFRGKVNQPQHFGDGTRLSIL.

V is TRBV5-4 and J is TRBJ1-1, with 8 bases fitting TRBD1. Germline CDR1 reads SGHNT; CDR2 reads YYREEE (reference sequence). The V segment lost 0 bases and the J segment 0 bases; nucleotides outside the gene matches: 4. CDR3 size: 16 residues. The CDR3 DNA is TGTGCCAGCAGCTTGGATGGACAGGGATTGAACACTGAAGCTTTCTTT. It specifies CASSLDGQGLNTEAFF.

The J gene is TRBJ2-1, the V gene TRBV9; a weak D match, TRBD2 (5 bases). There are 15 residues in the CDR3. V gave up 0 bases and J gave up 9 bases, with 16 bases separating them. Germline V gene sequence: CDR1 SGDLS, CDR2 YYNGEE. The CDR3 bases are TGTGCCAGCAGCGTAGCTGCAGGTACTGGAGGTGAGCAGTTCTTC. Translation: CASSVAAGTGGEQFF.

The rearrangement joins TRBV15 to TRBJ1-5; D is undetermined. From germline, CDR1 is LNHNV and CDR2 YYDKDF (reference sequence). The CDR3 extends over 16 amino acids. V lost 4 bases and J 7 bases, leaving 20 bases between the germline ends. The CDR3 DNA follows: TGTGCCACCAGCACAGGACTAACGACATGGGAGCAGCCCCAGCATTTT. It yields the protein CATSTGLTTWEQPQHF.

This sequence joins TRBV7-3 and TRBJ2-7; 8 nucleotides agree with TRBD2. Trimming removed 1 base from V and 6 bases from J; junction bases left unmatched: 8. CDR3 length equals 15 residues. Germline CDR1 and CDR2: SGHTA and FQGTGA. The CDR3 sequence is CASSLRRAGDSEQYF. The DNA for the CDR3 is TGTGCCAGCAGCTTAAGACGAGCGGGAGATAGCGAGCAGTACTTC. The full variable domain, in which reference TRBV7-3 and TRBJ2-7 provide the parts outside the CDR3, is GAGVSQTPSNKVTEKGKYVELRCDPISGHTALYWYRQSLGQGPEFLIYFQGTGAADDSGLPNDRFFAVRPEGSVSTLKIQRTERGDSAVYLCASSLRRAGDSEQYFGPGTRLTVT.

The chain combines TRBV6-5 with TRBJ2-7, with D maybe TRBD2 (7 bases). V was trimmed by 7 bases and J by 1 base, leaving 17 bases between them. This CDR3 has 15 amino acids. Germline V gives CDR1 MNHEY, CDR2 SVGAGI. CDR3 region: CASKGGGGWSYEQYF. CDR3 nucleotide sequence: TGTGCCAGCAAGGGAGGGGGGGGCTGGTCCTACGAGCAGTACTTC.